This is a list of T cell receptor beta chains from one sample in a study of neoadjuvant nivolumab and ipilimumab in lung cancer. Sequencing used immunoSEQ multiplex PCR; TCRdb keeps in-frame clones, though not all of them. The data hold 9,500 to 10,000 clones, with 81% observed a single time. The sample consisted of peripheral blood, taken before neoadjuvant nivolumab, alone or with ipilimumab. The receptors were gathered from an adult with non-small cell lung cancer. Each CDR3 is given with its conserved first and last residue. Each record gives: clone size, J gene, V gene, D gene, CDR3 DNA, CDR3 protein. A D gene is named only where the DNA matches it firmly. Rows may omit the clone size; those that give it use once, few, many or a size class.

abundance: .; j_gene: TRBJ2-1; v_gene: TRBV29-1; d_gene: .; CDR3nt: TGCAGCGTCATATCCGGGCCTATCGCCTCCTACAATGAGCAGTTCTTC; CDR3aa: CSVISGPIASYNEQFF
abundance: .; j_gene: TRBJ2-2; v_gene: TRBV19; d_gene: TRBD2; CDR3nt: TGTGCCAGTAGTATAGGCGGGAGTGTAAACGGGGAGCTGTTTTTT; CDR3aa: CASSIGGSVNGELFF
abundance: .; j_gene: TRBJ1-5; v_gene: TRBV27; d_gene: .; CDR3nt: TGTGCCAGCAGTGGGGGGGGTGTACAGGGAGGCAATCAGCCCCAGCATTTT; CDR3aa: CASSGGGVQGGNQPQHF
abundance: .; j_gene: TRBJ2-7; v_gene: TRBV27; d_gene: TRBD1; CDR3nt: TGTGCCAGCAGTTTAAAGAGACAGGGAGCCGAGCAGTACTTC; CDR3aa: CASSLKRQGAEQYF
abundance: .; j_gene: TRBJ2-1; v_gene: TRBV7-9; d_gene: .; CDR3nt: TGTGCCAGCAGCTTAGATGGTTTGAGGCAGTTCTTC; CDR3aa: CASSLDGLRQFF
abundance: .; j_gene: TRBJ2-6; v_gene: TRBV19; d_gene: .; CDR3nt: TGTGCCAGTAGTATAGGAGACTCTGGGGCCAACGTCCTGACTTTC; CDR3aa: CASSIGDSGANVLTF
abundance: .; j_gene: TRBJ2-3; v_gene: TRBV7-9; d_gene: TRBD2; CDR3nt: TGTGCCAGCAGCTTAGGCGCTAGCGGGAGCACAGATACGCAGTATTTT; CDR3aa: CASSLGASGSTDTQYF
abundance: .; j_gene: TRBJ1-2; v_gene: TRBV5-4; d_gene: TRBD1; CDR3nt: TGTGCCAGCAGCTTGACGAAGGACAGGACTGGAGGCTACACCTTC; CDR3aa: CASSLTKDRTGGYTF
abundance: .; j_gene: TRBJ2-3; v_gene: TRBV9; d_gene: .; CDR3nt: TGTGCCAGCAGCGTAGCAGCGGGCCGCACAGATACGCAGTATTTT; CDR3aa: CASSVAAGRTDTQYF
abundance: .; j_gene: TRBJ2-1; v_gene: TRBV14; d_gene: .; CDR3nt: TGTGCCAGCAGCCAGACCCAGGGAAATGAGCAGTTCTTC; CDR3aa: CASSQTQGNEQFF
abundance: .; j_gene: TRBJ1-5; v_gene: TRBV27; d_gene: .; CDR3nt: TGTGCCAGCGGAAGTGGACACAATCAGCCCCAGCATTTT; CDR3aa: CASGSGHNQPQHF
abundance: .; j_gene: TRBJ2-3; v_gene: TRBV13; d_gene: TRBD2; CDR3nt: TGTGCCAGCAGCTCACTAGCGGGAATCACAGATACGCAGTATTTT; CDR3aa: CASSSLAGITDTQYF
abundance: once; j_gene: TRBJ2-3; v_gene: TRBV28; d_gene: .; CDR3nt: TGTGCCAGCAGTCTATTCCGGAGGGGTCGGCGCACAGATACGCAGTATTTT; CDR3aa: CASSLFRRGRRTDTQYF
abundance: .; j_gene: TRBJ2-1; v_gene: TRBV21-1; d_gene: .; CDR3nt: TGTGCCAGCAGCAAGAATGAGCAGTTCTTC; CDR3aa: CASSKNEQFF
abundance: .; j_gene: TRBJ1-1; v_gene: TRBV11-1; d_gene: .; CDR3nt: TGTGCCAGCAGCTTATCGGGGGTAACTGAAGCTTTCTTT; CDR3aa: CASSLSGVTEAFF
abundance: few; j_gene: TRBJ2-7; v_gene: TRBV18; d_gene: .; CDR3nt: TGTGCCAGCTCACCCCAACGGAACTACGAGCAGTACTTC; CDR3aa: CASSPQRNYEQYF
abundance: .; j_gene: TRBJ2-1; v_gene: TRBV11-2; d_gene: TRBD2; CDR3nt: TGTGCCAGCAGCTTAGCAGCTAGCGGGGCCTACAATGAGCAGTTCTTC; CDR3aa: CASSLAASGAYNEQFF
abundance: .; j_gene: TRBJ2-5; v_gene: TRBV18; d_gene: TRBD1; CDR3nt: TGTGCCAGCTCAACCGGGACAGGGGGCGGAGAGACCCAGTACTTC; CDR3aa: CASSTGTGGGETQYF